Below, one T cell receptor beta chain is given with its context. Its specificity is not known. The data were obtained in a study of shared clonotypes between healthy human individuals. The V and J ends lost 3 bases and 5 bases respectively, with 8 bases between them. The CDR3 runs 13 residues. CDR1 is SNHLY and CDR2 is FYNNEI in the germline V gene. Findings and caveats of the study: Approximately 4.6% of naive CD4 clonotypes were common to a handful of donors. Researchers sampled only blood; tissue repertoires likely differ.

This table comes from immunoSEQ multiplex PCR, and its TCRdb copy is limited to in-frame clones, with some not included. The profile shows 2 million to 2.5 million clones, just under 95% of them singletons. The TCR was taken from a man between 18 and 35 years old in good health. Some clones in this sample may be carry-over from other donors' samples. The gene calls are TRBV2 and TRBJ1-5; D remains ambiguous. Sequenced: naive CD4+ T cells from PBMCs. This sample's subset: CD45RA+ positively selected. The CDR3 spells CASSEQVDQPQHF. The CDR3 DNA is TGTGCCAGCAGTGAGCAAGTAGATCAGCCCCAGCATTTT. The full variable domain, its missing parts supplied by reference TRBV2 and TRBJ1-5, is EPEVTQTPSHQVTQMGQEVILRCVPISNHLYFYWYRQILGQKVEFLVSFYNNEISEKSEIFDDQFSVERPDGSNFTLKIRSTKLEDSAMYFCASSEQVDQPQHFGDGTRLSIL.